These T cell receptor beta chains were read from a single sample in a study of blood T cell repertoires in COVID-19. This table comes from immunoSEQ multiplex PCR, and its TCRdb copy is limited to in-frame clones, with some not included. The sample gives about 320,000 clones, about 85% of which show up once; about 1.9% is in the top ten. What was sequenced was PBMCs or T cells enriched from blood (not recorded which). Receptors were obtained from a woman aged 25 to 39 who had been exposed to COVID-19. CDR3s include the opening cysteine and the closing phenylalanine or tryptophan. The D gene is left open where the match is weak. Size values are once, few and many counts, or a class for expanded clones, and some rows have none.

d_gene,j_gene,abundance,v_gene,CDR3aa,CDR3nt
-,TRBJ2-1,-,TRBV25-1,CASSETAFMAGYNEQFF,TGTGCCAGCAGTGAAACCGCTTTCATGGCGGGATACAATGAGCAGTTCTTC
-,TRBJ1-5,-,TRBV12-3/TRBV12-4,CASSRQDLRPQHF,TGTGCCAGCAGTCGCCAGGATTTGCGACCCCAGCATTTT
TRBD1,TRBJ1-5,-,TRBV2,CASSEQGTESNQPQHF,TGTGCCAGCAGTGAACAGGGGACAGAGAGCAATCAGCCCCAGCATTTT
TRBD2,TRBJ2-3,-,TRBV7-9,CASSPTLADYTDTQYF,TGTGCCAGCAGCCCCACCCTAGCGGACTACACAGATACGCAGTATTTT
-,TRBJ2-7,-,TRBV18,CASSSTGWDEQYF,TGTGCCAGCTCATCGACAGGCTGGGACGAGCAGTACTTC
TRBD2,TRBJ2-1,-,TRBV2,CASSEFAGEFNEQFF,TGTGCCAGCAGTGAATTTGCGGGAGAGTTCAATGAGCAGTTCTTC
TRBD1,TRBJ1-6,-,TRBV12-5,CASGLKQGALISPLHF,TGTGCTAGTGGTTTGAAACAGGGGGCCTTGATTTCACCCCTCCACTTT
TRBD2,TRBJ2-1,-,TRBV9,CASSVVGTSDEQFF,TGTGCCAGCAGCGTAGTAGGGACTAGCGATGAGCAGTTCTTC
TRBD1,TRBJ2-3,-,TRBV18,CASSTYRDRLEVGTQYF,TGTGCCAGCTCAACTTACCGGGACAGGCTTGAAGTCGGTACGCAGTATTTT
TRBD2,TRBJ2-2,many,TRBV7-8,CASSLEVGGARNTGELFF,TGTGCCAGCAGCTTAGAGGTCGGGGGGGCCAGAAACACCGGGGAGCTGTTTTTT
TRBD1,TRBJ2-7,-,TRBV7-8,CASSHSRFPGQLKYEQYF,TGTGCCAGCAGCCATAGTCGTTTCCCGGGACAGTTAAAATACGAGCAGTACTTC
-,TRBJ1-5,few,TRBV10-3,CAISESRVTRNQPQHF,TGTGCCATCAGTGAGTCTAGGGTGACTAGAAATCAGCCCCAGCATTTT
TRBD1,TRBJ2-7,once,TRBV9,CASSDGQDFSYEQYF,TGTGCCAGCAGCGACGGACAGGATTTCTCCTACGAGCAGTACTTC
TRBD1,TRBJ1-6,-,TRBV30,CAWGQGYNSPLHF,TGTGCCTGGGGACAGGGTTATAATTCACCCCTCCACTTT
TRBD1,TRBJ1-6,-,TRBV7-9,CASSNTGQHNSPLHF,TGTGCCAGCAGCAATACGGGACAGCATAATTCACCCCTCCACTTT
TRBD1,TRBJ1-2,few,TRBV28,CASSLGGTAEGYTF,TGTGCCAGCAGTTTAGGCGGGACAGCAGAAGGCTACACCTTC
TRBD1,TRBJ2-5,once,TRBV18,CASSRPGTGSETQYF,TGTGCCAGCTCACGTCCCGGGACAGGGTCGGAGACCCAGTACTTC
-,TRBJ2-3,-,TRBV6-6,CASRPLSWGTPNTDTQYF,TGTGCCAGCCGTCCCCTCTCCTGGGGGACACCTAACACAGATACGCAGTATTTT
TRBD1,TRBJ1-1,-,TRBV19,CASSMGQGPEAFF,TGTGCCAGTAGTATGGGACAGGGCCCTGAAGCTTTCTTT
-,TRBJ1-1,-,TRBV11-2,CASSSDRRTEAFF,TGTGCCAGCAGCTCGGACAGAAGGACTGAAGCTTTCTTT
TRBD1,TRBJ2-3,-,TRBV18,CASSPKTGEDTQYF,TGTGCCAGCTCACCTAAGACAGGGGAAGATACGCAGTATTTT
TRBD2,TRBJ2-1,-,TRBV7-2,CASSLEALAGGPFEQFF,TGTGCCAGCAGCTTAGAGGCTCTAGCGGGGGGGCCTTTCGAGCAGTTCTTC
-,TRBJ1-2,-,TRBV4-3,CASSQSSTNYGYTF,TGCGCCAGCAGCCAAAGCTCTACTAACTATGGCTACACCTTC
TRBD1,TRBJ2-7,-,TRBV11-2,CASSIDRGAYEQYF,TGTGCCAGCAGCATTGACAGGGGGGCCTACGAGCAGTACTTC
-,TRBJ2-5,once,TRBV7-9,CASSLVSGRETQYF,TGTGCCAGCAGCTTAGTTTCAGGGCGAGAGACCCAGTACTTC
TRBD1,TRBJ1-1,-,TRBV7-2,CASSLPGGSDTEAFF,TGTGCCAGCAGCTTACCAGGGGGCTCGGACACTGAAGCTTTCTTT
-,TRBJ1-2,once,TRBV5-3,CARSRRQVLDGYTF,TGTGCCAGAAGTAGACGACAAGTCCTGGATGGCTACACCTTC
TRBD1,TRBJ2-5,-,TRBV6-5,CASSYSGQGASETQYF,TGTGCCAGCAGTTACTCTGGGCAGGGGGCGTCGGAGACCCAGTACTTC
-,TRBJ2-5,-,TRBV12-3/TRBV12-4,CASSPQVRETQYF,TGTGCCAGCAGTCCTCAGGTTAGGGAGACCCAGTACTTC
-,TRBJ1-2,-,TRBV3-1/TRBV3-2,CASSQDPLGGRRYTF,TGTGCCAGCAGCCAAGACCCGCTTGGGGGCCGGCGCTACACCTTC
-,TRBJ1-1,-,TRBV28,CASSLGVEAFF,TGTGCCAGCAGTTTGGGAGTGGAAGCTTTCTTT
TRBD1,TRBJ2-7,many,TRBV20-1,CSASTDRGSYEQYF,TGCAGTGCCAGTACGGACAGGGGAAGCTACGAGCAGTACTTC
TRBD1,TRBJ2-5,-,TRBV5-1,CASSTGTGETQYF,TGCGCCAGCAGCACCGGGACAGGCGAGACCCAGTACTTC
TRBD1,TRBJ2-3,-,TRBV19,CASSSGGLTDTQYF,TGTGCCAGTAGTTCAGGGGGTCTAACAGATACGCAGTATTTT
-,TRBJ1-5,-,TRBV28,CASSLPQGTSNQPQHF,TGTGCCAGCAGTTTACCCCAGGGTACAAGCAATCAGCCCCAGCATTTT
-,TRBJ1-6,-,TRBV25-1,CASSEPQTGSPLHF,TGTGCCAGCAGTGAACCTCAAACGGGTTCACCCCTCCACTTT
-,TRBJ1-2,few,TRBV7-6,CASSPTYFVEGAENYGYTF,TGTGCCAGCAGCCCTACATATTTCGTGGAGGGAGCAGAAAACTATGGCTACACCTTC
-,TRBJ2-5,-,TRBV2,CASSGGSQETQYF,TGTGCCAGCAGTGGAGGGTCCCAAGAGACCCAGTACTTC
-,TRBJ1-3,-,TRBV24-1,CATSDRGSGNTIYF,TGTGCCACCAGTGATCGGGGATCTGGAAACACCATATATTTT
-,TRBJ2-1,-,TRBV12-3/TRBV12-4,CASSLWPNNEQFF,TGTGCCAGCAGTTTATGGCCAAACAATGAGCAGTTCTTC
-,TRBJ2-5,few,TRBV7-3,CASSLQGQGQETQYF,TGTGCCAGCAGCTTACAGGGCCAGGGTCAAGAGACCCAGTACTTC